One T cell receptor (beta chain) is described in this entry. Antigen unknown. The data are from a study of persistence of HIV-infected CD4 T cells. Nonspecific anti-CD3/anti-CD28 bead stimulation represents the broad CD4+ T cell repertoire. CD4+ T cells upregulating both CD40 ligand and CD69 were sorted as responding cells. This was the immunoSEQ version 4 assay in survey mode. The method was immunoSEQ multiplex PCR; TCRdb's version includes in-frame clones alone and lacks a portion of them. This sample has roughly 45,000 clones, with more than 70% found just once. CDR3 size: 16 residues. Trimming took 6 bases from V and 2 from J; bases not matched to a gene: 10. Germline CDR1 and CDR2: MNHEY and SMNVEV (reference sequence).

This TCR was sampled from an adult man with HIV who was CMV-seropositive. The sequences come from CD4+ T cells sorted from PBMCs after approximately 18-hour stimulation, collected from a patient who received antiretroviral therapy. The chain employs TRBV27 and TRBJ1-3; 7 bases align to TRBD1. CDR3 protein: CASRQNGQGAGNTIYF. DNA of the CDR3: TGTGCCAGCAGACAGAACGGCCAGGGGGCTGGAAACACCATATATTTT.